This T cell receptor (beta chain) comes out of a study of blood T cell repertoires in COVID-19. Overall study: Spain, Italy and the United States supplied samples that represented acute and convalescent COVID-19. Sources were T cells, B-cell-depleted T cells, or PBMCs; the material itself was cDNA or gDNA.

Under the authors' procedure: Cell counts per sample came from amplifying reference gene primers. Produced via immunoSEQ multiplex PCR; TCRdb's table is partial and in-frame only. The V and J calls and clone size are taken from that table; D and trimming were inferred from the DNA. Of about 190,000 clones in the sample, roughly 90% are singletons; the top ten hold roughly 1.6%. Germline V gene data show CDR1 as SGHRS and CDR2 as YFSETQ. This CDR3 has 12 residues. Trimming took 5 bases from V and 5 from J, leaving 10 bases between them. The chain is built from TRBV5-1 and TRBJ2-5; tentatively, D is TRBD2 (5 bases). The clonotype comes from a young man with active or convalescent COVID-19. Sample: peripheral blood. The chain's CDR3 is CASRDFAETQYF. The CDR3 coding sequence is TGCGCCAGCAGGGACTTCGCTGAGACCCAGTACTTC.